This T cell receptor beta chain was identified in a study of cytomegalovirus exposure and HLA in healthy donors. It was with 60 Vbeta and 13 Jbeta primers that the PCR ran. Some clones are missing from TCRdb's copy, which holds only in-frame ones; the method was immunoSEQ multiplex PCR. This table holds approximately 67,000 clones, around 63% found once. The CDR3 has 14 amino acids. Germline V gene lookup returns CDR1 LNHDA and CDR2 SQIVND (reference sequence). J was trimmed by 6 bases and V by 6 bases; bases with no gene match: 6. By frequency in the sample, this clone is medium-sized. Its matching antigen is unknown. General study points: The listing of 150 to 200 TCR beta chains classed them as cytomegalovirus-associated. Across donors, most TCRs were seen rarely, yet some public ones were widespread.

The receptor's source is a woman in her 30s in good health and CMV-seronegative. The chain is built from TRBV19 and TRBJ2-5; 11 bases agree with TRBD1. Sequencing was done on a sample of PBMCs. The CDR3 is CASSSGTGGQTQYF. The CDR3 nucleotides are TGTGCCAGTAGCTCCGGGACAGGGGGACAGACCCAGTACTTC.